This TCR beta chain was sequenced for a study of T cells in Graves' hyperthyroidism and ophthalmopathy. Study-level results: Blood also contained most expanded thyroid clonotypes above 0.001. Before onset, by a median of about seven months, the model predicted ophthalmopathy.

The investigators amplified TCR beta CDR3 regions from RNA transcripts. Carried out on the TCR CDR3, a first-round RT-PCR used the HTBI primer set. TCRdb reprocessed the multiplex PCR reads with MiXCR, giving one entry per CDR3 protein. The data show over 500,000 distinct CDR3 sequences, with approximately 48% seen just once and around two fifths held by the top ten. The CDR3 is 12 residues long. The germline V gene has CDR1 LGHDT and CDR2 YNNKEL (reference sequence). Trimming took off 0 bases at V and 7 bases at J, with 6 bases between the two ends. Of note for this clonotype: Its target is unknown.

This TCR derives from an adult woman with Graves' disease, either hyperthyroidism or ophthalmopathy (not recorded which). The chain couples TRBV3-1 to TRBJ1-2; unclear D gene. Sequenced sample: peripheral blood or thyroid tissue (not recorded which). CDR3 amino acids: CASSQDRSGYTF. CDR3 nucleotides: TGTGCCAGCAGCCAAGATAGGAGTGGCTACACCTTC.